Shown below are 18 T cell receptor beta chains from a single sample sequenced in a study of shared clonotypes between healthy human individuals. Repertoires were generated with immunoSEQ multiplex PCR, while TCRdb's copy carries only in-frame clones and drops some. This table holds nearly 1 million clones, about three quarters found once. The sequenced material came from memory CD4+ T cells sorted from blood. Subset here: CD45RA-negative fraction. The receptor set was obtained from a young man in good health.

The CDR3 loop is CASRALNYGYTF. The CDR3 DNA sequence: TGTGCCAGCAGGGCCCTTAACTATGGCTACACCTTC. V gene TRBV25-1 combines with J gene TRBJ1-2, with D uncertain. The V end lost 6 bases, the J end lost 1 base, and 6 bases lay between the germline ends. This CDR3 has 12 amino acids. Germline loops: CDR1 MGHDK, CDR2 SYGVNS.

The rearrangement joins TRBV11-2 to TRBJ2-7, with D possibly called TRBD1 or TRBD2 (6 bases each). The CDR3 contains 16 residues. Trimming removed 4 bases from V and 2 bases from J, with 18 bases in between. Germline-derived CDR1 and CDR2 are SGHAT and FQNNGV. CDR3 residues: CASSSRGDFAAYEQYF. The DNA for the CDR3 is TGTGCCAGCAGCTCTAGGGGGGACTTCGCCGCCTACGAGCAGTACTTC.

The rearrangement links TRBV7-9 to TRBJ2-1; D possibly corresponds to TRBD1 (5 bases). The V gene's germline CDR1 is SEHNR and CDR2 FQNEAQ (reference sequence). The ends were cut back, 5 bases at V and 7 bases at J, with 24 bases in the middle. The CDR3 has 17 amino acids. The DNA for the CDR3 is TGTGCCAGCAGCCCCCGAGAGTGGGGCAACCTCGGGAATGAGCAGTTCTTC. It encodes CASSPREWGNLGNEQFF.

In nucleotides, the CDR3 is TGTGCCAGCAGTGGGCTCCGGGGGGAGCAGTTCTTC. Protein: CASSGLRGEQFF. This chain uses TRBV6-5 with TRBJ2-1; possibly TRBD2 for D (6 bases). Trimming pared 5 bases from V and 10 bases from J, leaving 12 bases between. The germline CDR1 and CDR2 sequences are MNHEY and SVGAGI. The length of the CDR3 is 12 residues.

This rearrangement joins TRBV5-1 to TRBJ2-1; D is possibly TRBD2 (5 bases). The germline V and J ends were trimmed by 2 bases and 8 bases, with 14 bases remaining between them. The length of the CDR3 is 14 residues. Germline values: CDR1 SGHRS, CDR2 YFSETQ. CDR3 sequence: CASSFTTGIDEQFF. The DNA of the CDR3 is TGCGCCAGCAGCTTCACCACGGGAATCGATGAGCAGTTCTTC.

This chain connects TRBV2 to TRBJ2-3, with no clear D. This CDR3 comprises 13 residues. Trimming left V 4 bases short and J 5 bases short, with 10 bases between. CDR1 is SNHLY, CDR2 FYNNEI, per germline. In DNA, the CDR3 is TGTGCCAGCAGTGTCGGACCTGAAGATACGCAGTATTTT. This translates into CASSVGPEDTQYF.

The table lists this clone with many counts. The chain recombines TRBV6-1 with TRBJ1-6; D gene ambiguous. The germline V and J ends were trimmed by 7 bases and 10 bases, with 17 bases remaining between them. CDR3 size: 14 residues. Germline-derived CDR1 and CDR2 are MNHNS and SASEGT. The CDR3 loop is CASKEDLTLSPLHF. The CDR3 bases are TGTGCCAGCAAGGAGGATTTAACTTTGTCACCCCTCCACTTT.

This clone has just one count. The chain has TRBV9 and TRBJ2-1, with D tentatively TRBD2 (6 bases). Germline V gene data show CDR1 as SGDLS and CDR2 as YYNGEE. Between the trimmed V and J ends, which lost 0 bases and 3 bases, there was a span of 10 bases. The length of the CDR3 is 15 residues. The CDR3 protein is CASSVAAGIYNEQFF. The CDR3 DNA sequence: TGTGCCAGCAGCGTAGCGGCGGGAATCTACAATGAGCAGTTCTTC.

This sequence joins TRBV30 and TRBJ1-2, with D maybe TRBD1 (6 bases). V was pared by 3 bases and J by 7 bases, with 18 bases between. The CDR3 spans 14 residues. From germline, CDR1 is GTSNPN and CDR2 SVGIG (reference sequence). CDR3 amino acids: CAWSPSPGGAGYTF. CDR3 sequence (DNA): TGTGCCTGGAGCCCCTCCCCGGGGGGCGCTGGCTACACCTTC.

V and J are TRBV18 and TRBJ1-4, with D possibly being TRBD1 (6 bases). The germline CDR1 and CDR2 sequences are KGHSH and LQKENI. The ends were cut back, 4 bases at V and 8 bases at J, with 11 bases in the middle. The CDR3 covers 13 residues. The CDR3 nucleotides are TGTGCCAGCTCACAGGGGGTGCAGGAAAAACTGTTTTTT. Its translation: CASSQGVQEKLFF.

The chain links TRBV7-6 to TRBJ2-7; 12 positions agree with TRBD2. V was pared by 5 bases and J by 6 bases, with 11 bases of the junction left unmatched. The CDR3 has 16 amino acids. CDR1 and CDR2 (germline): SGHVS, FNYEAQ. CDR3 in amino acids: CASSPTATSGGTEQYF. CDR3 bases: TGTGCCAGCAGCCCCACGGCGACTAGCGGGGGCACCGAGCAGTACTTC. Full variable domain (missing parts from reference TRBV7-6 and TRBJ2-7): GAGVSQSPRYKVTKRGQDVALRCDPISGHVSLYWYRQALGQGPEFLTYFNYEAQQDKSGLPNDRFSAERPEGSISTLTIQRTEQRDSAMYRCASSPTATSGGTEQYFGPGTRLTVT.

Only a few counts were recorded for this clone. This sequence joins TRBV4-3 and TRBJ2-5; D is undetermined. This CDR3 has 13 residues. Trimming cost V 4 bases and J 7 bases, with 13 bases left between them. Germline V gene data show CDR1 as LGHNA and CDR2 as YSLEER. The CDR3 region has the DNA TGCGCCAGCAGCCTCTTCCGAGGAGCGACCCAGTACTTC. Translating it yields CASSLFRGATQYF.

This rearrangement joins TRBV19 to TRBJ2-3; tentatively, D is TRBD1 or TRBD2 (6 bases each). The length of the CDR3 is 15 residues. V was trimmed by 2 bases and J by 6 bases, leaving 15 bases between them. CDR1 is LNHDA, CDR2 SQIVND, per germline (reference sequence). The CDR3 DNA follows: TGTGCCAGTAGTATAACGATTTGGAGGGGGGATACGCAGTATTTT. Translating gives CASSITIWRGDTQYF.

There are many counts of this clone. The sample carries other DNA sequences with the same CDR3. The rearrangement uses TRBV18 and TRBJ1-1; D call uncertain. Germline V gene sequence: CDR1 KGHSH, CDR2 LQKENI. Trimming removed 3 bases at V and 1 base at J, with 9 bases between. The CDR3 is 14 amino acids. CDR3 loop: CASSPPGGNTEAFF. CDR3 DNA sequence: TGTGCCAGCTCACCTCCGGGCGGGAACACTGAAGCTTTCTTT.

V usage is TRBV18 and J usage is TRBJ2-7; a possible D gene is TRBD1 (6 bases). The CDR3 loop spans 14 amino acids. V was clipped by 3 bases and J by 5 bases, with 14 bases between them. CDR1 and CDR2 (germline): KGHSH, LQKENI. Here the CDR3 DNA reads TGTGCCAGCTCACCTTCAACAGGGCCAAACGAGCAGTACTTC. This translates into CASSPSTGPNEQYF.

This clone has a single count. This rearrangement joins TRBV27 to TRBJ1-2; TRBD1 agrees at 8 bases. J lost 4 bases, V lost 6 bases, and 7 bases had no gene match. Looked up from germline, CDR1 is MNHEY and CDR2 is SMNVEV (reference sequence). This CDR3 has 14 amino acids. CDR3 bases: TGTGCCAGCAGGGACAGGGTTCGGGCCTATGGCTACACCTTC. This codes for CASRDRVRAYGYTF.

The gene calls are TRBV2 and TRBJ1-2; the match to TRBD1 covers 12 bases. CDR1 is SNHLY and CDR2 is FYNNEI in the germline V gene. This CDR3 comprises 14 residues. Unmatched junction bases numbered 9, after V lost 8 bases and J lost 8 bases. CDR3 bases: TGTGCCAGCGGACCGGGACAGGGGGCAGGAGGCTACACCTTC. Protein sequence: CASGPGQGAGGYTF. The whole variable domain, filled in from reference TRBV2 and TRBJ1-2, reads EPEVTQTPSHQVTQMGQEVILRCVPISNHLYFYWYRQILGQKVEFLVSFYNNEISEKSEIFDDQFSVERPDGSNFTLKIRSTKLEDSAMYFCASGPGQGAGGYTFGSGTRLTVV.

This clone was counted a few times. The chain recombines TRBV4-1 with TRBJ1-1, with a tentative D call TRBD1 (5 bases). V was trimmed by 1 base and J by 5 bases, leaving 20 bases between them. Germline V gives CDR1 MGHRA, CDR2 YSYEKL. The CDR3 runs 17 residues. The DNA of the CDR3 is TGCGCCAGCAGCCAAGGGTCCCGGGGTTTAGGGGAAACTGAAGCTTTCTTT. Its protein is CASSQGSRGLGETEAFF.